This T cell receptor beta chain was recovered during a study of blood T cell repertoires in COVID-19. Under the authors' procedure: Amplifying reference gene primers gave estimates of nucleated cell counts. Generated by immunoSEQ multiplex PCR, the TCRdb table keeps only in-frame clones and is missing some. D and trimming come from the DNA, and the V and J calls and clone size come from that table. The sample has roughly 40,000 clones, over 65% seen once; the top ten hold roughly two thirds. This CDR3 comprises 15 residues. V lost 4 bases, J lost 0 bases, and 12 bases lay in between. CDR1 and CDR2 (germline): SGHRS, YFSETQ.

This chain links TRBV5-1 with TRBJ2-3; D is undetermined. The TCR sequence derives from a man of 80 years or more with acute or convalescent COVID-19. The sequenced material came from peripheral blood. The DNA for the CDR3 is TGCGCCAGCAGCCTCCCGTGGCGGAGCACAGATACGCAGTATTTT. Translating gives CASSLPWRSTDTQYF.